This T cell receptor (beta chain) was captured in a study of blood T cell repertoires in COVID-19. Turning to the study itself: Acute-phase and convalescent COVID-19 samples originated in the United States, Italy and Spain. Nucleic acid was either cDNA or gDNA, and it came from T cells, B-cell-depleted T cells, or PBMCs.

Original analysis: Reference gene primers were amplified, and this amplification served to estimate nucleated cell counts. TCRdb's copy holds only in-frame clones and misses some; the assay was immunoSEQ multiplex PCR. V, J and clone size are taken as reported in that table, and D and trimming were inferred from the DNA itself. In the table there are 180,000 or so clones, 75% to 80% of which are singletons. The germline V gene has CDR1 SGHTA and CDR2 FQGTGA. This CDR3 spans 14 amino acids. Trimming took off 1 base at V and 6 bases at J, with 12 bases between the two ends. What was sequenced was peripheral blood. This receptor was taken from a woman between 45 and 60 years old with active or convalescent COVID-19. V and J are TRBV7-3 and TRBJ1-2; perhaps TRBD1 as D (6 bases). CDR3 DNA sequence: TGTGCCAGCAGCTTAAGTGTCAGGGGAGATGGCTACACCTTC. This encodes CASSLSVRGDGYTF.